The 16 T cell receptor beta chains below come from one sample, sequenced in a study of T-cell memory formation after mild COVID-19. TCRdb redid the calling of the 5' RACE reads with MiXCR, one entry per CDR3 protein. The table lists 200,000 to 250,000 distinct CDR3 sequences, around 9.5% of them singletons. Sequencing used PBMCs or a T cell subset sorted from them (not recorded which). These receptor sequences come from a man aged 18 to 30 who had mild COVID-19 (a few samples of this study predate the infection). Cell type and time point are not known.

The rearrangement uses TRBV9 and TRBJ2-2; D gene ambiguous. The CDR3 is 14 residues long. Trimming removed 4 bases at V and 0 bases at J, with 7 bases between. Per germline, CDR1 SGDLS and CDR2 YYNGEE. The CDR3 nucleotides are TGTGCCAGCAGCTACAACTCGAACACCGGGGAGCTGTTTTTT. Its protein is CASSYNSNTGELFF. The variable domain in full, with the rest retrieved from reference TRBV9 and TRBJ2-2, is DSGVTQTPKHLITATGQRVTLRCSPRSGDLSVYWYQQSLDQGLQFLIQYYNGEERAKGNILERFSAQQFPDLHSELNLSSLELGDSALYFCASSYNSNTGELFFGEGSRLTVL.

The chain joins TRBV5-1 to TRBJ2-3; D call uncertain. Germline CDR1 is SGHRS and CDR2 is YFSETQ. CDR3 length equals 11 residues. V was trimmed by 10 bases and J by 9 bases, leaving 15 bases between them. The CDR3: CAGVQEATQYF. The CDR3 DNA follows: TGCGCCGGCGTGCAAGAGGCGACGCAGTATTTT.

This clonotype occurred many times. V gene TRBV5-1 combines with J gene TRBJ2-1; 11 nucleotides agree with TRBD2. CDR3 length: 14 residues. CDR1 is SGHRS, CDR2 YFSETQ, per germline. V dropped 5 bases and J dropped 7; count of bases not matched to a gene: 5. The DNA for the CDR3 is TGCGCCAGCAGTCCCAGACTAGCGGGGAATGAGCAGTTCTTC. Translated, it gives CASSPRLAGNEQFF. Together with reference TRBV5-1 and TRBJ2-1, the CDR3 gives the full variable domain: KAGVTQTPRYLIKTRGQQVTLSCSPISGHRSVSWYQQTPGQGLQFLFEYFSETQRNKGNFPGRFSGRQFSNSRSEMNVSTLELGDSALYLCASSPRLAGNEQFFGPGTRLTVL.

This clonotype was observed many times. In nucleotides, the CDR3 is TGTGCCAGCAGCATCAGGGGCGCCCCCTCCTACGAGCAGTACTTC. It codes for CASSIRGAPSYEQYF. The rearrangement uses TRBV12-3 or TRBV12-4 and TRBJ2-7; D is possibly TRBD1 (6 bases). This CDR3 is 15 amino acids long. Trimming shortened V by 6 bases and J by 0 bases, and 15 bases separated the two germline ends.

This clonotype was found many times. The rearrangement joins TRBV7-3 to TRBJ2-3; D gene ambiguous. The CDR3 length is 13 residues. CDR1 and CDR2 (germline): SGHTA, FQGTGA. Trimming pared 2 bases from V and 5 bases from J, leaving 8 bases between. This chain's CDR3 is CASSLVVEDTQYF. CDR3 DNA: TGTGCCAGCAGCTTAGTAGTAGAAGATACGCAGTATTTT.

The chain's CDR3 is CASSLGLTTRGYTF. As DNA, the CDR3 is TGTGCCAGCAGTTTAGGTCTAACTACTAGAGGCTACACCTTC. The chain carries TRBV12-3 or TRBV12-4 and TRBJ1-2; no clear D gene. The CDR3 length is 14 residues. The V and J ends lost 1 base and 8 bases respectively, with 14 bases between them.

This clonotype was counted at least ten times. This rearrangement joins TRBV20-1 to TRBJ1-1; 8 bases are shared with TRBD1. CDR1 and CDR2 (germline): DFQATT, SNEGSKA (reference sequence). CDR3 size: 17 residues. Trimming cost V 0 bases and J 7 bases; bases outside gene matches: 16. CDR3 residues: CSARDLSRGHGGGEAFF. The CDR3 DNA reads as TGCAGTGCTAGAGATCTGAGCAGGGGGCATGGTGGTGGTGAAGCTTTCTTT.

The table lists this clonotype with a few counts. In nucleotides, the CDR3 is TGTGCCAGTGTAGCGGGTCCCTTCCAGGTCATTCAGTACTTC. It yields the protein CASVAGPFQVIQYF. The V and J genes are TRBV6-2 or TRBV6-3 and TRBJ2-4; TRBD2 matches 7 bases. Trimming took 9 bases from V and 9 from J; bases not matched to a gene: 14. This CDR3 is 14 amino acids long. Germline V lookup: CDR1 MNHEY, CDR2 SVGEGT.

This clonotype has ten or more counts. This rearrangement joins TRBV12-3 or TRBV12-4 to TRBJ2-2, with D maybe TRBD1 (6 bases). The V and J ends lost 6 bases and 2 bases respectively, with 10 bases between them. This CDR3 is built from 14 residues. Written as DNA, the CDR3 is TGTGCCAGCAGACCGGGACAAAACACCGGGGAGCTGTTTTTT. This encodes CASRPGQNTGELFF.

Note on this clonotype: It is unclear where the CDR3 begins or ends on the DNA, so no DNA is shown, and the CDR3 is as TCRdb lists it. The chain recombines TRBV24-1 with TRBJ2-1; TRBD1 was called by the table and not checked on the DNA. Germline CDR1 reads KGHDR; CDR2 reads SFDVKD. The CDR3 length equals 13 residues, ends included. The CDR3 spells CATSVPGMEEQFF.

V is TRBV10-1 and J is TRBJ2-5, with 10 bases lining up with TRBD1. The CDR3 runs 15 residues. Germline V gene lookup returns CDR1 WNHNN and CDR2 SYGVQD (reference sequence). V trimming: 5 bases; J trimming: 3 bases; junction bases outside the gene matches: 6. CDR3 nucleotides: TGCGCCAGCAGTCAACCCGGGACAGGGGAAGAGACCCAGTACTTC. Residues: CASSQPGTGEETQYF.

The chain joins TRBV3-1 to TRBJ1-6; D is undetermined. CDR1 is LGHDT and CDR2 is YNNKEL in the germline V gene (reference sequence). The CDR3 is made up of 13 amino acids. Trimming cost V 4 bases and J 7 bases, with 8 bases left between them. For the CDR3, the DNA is TGTGCCAGCAGCCGAAAAGTAAATTCACCCCTCCACTTT. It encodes CASSRKVNSPLHF.

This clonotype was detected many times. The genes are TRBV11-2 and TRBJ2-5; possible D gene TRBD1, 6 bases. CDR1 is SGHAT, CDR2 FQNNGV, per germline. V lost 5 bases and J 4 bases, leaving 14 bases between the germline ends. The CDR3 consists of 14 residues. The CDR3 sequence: CASSPRTVTETQYF. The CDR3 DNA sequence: TGTGCCAGCAGCCCCCGGACAGTGACAGAGACCCAGTACTTC.

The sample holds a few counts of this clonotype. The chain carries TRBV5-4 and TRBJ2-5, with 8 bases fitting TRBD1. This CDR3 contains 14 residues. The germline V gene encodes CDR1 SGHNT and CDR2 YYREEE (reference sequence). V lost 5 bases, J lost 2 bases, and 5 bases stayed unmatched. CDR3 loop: CASRPWTGQETQYF. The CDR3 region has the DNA TGTGCCAGCAGACCCTGGACAGGGCAAGAGACCCAGTACTTC.

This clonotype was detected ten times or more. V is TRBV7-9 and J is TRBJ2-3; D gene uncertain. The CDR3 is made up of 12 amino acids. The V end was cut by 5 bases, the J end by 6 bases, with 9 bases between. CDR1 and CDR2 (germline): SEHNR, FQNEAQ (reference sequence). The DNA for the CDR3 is TGTGCCAGCAGCGGACCGCTGGATACGCAGTATTTT. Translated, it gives CASSGPLDTQYF.

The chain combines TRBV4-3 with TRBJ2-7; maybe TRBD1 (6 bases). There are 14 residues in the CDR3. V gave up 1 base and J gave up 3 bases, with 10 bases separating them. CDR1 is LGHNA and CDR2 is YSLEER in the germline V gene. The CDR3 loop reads CASSQVDRLYEQYF. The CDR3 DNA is TGCGCCAGCAGCCAAGTTGACAGGCTCTACGAGCAGTACTTC.